This TCR beta chain was recovered during a study of blood T cells in healthy people across ages. General study points: Donor CMV infection status was unknown, possibly confounding age-related changes in expanded clonotypes. Age advanced and TCR beta diversity per million T cells fell, roughly linearly. There were more naive CD4+ cells and higher diversity in long-lived donors than in aged donors.

Only one count was recorded for this clonotype. Its antigen is currently unknown. Then a second PCR, running about 7 to 11 cycles, was carried out with a sample-barcoded 5' primer and a J-beta primer mix. TCRdb passed the 5' RACE reads through MiXCR, listing each CDR3 protein once. Of under 1 million distinct CDR3 sequences in the sample, roughly 44% were seen once. Per sample, at least 6 micrograms of total RNA were extracted. Germline V CDR1 and CDR2: DFQATT, SNEGSKA (reference sequence). CDR3 length: 12 amino acids. Sequenced input: blood. This clonotype was sampled from a man in his sixties in good health. The rearrangement joins TRBV20-1 to TRBJ2-5; tentative D call: TRBD2 (5 bases). The CDR3 here is CRAAPGAREQYF. CDR3 sequence (DNA): TGCAGGGCTGCGCCAGGAGCGAGGGAGCAGTACTTC.